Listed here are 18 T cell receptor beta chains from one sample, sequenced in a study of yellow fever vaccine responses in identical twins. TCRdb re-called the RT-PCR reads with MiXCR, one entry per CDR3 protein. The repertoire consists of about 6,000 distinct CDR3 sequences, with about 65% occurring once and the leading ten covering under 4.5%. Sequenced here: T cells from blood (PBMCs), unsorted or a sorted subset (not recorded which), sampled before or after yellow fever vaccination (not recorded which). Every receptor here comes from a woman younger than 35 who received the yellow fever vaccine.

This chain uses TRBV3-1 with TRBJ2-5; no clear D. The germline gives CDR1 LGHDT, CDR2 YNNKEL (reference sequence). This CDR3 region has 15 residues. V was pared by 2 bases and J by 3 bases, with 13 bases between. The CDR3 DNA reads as TGTGCCAGCAGCCAACCCGGTGGGGTGAAAGAGACCCAGTACTTC. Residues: CASSQPGGVKETQYF.

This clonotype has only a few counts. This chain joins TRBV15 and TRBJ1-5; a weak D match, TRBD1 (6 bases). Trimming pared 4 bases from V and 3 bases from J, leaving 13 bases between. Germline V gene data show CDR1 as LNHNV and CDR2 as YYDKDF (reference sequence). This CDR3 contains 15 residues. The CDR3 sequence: CATSMYTGTNQPQHF. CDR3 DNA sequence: TGTGCCACCAGCATGTATACAGGGACCAATCAGCCCCAGCATTTT.

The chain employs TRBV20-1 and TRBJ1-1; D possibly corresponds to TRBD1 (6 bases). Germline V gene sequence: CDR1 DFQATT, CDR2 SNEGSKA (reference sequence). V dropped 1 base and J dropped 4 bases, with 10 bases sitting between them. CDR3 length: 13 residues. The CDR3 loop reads CSARAGGGTEAFF. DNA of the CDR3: TGCAGTGCTAGAGCGGGAGGGGGCACTGAAGCTTTCTTT.

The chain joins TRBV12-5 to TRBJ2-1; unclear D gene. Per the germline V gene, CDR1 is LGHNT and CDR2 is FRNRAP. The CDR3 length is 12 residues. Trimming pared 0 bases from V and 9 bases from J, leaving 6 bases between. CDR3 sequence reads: CASGLVLSEQFF. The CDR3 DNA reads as TGTGCTAGTGGTTTGGTACTAAGTGAGCAGTTCTTC.

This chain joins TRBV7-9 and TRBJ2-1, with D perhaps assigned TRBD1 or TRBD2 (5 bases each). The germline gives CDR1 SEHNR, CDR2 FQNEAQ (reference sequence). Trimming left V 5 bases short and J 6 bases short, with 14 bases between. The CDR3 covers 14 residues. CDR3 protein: CASSPGTAANEQFF. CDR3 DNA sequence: TGTGCCAGCAGCCCGGGGACGGCGGCCAATGAGCAGTTCTTC.

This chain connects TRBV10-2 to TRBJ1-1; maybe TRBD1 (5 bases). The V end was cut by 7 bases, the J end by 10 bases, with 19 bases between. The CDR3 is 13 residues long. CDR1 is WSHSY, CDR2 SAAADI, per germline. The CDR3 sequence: CASMFGGNQGAFF. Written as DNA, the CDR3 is TGCGCCAGCATGTTCGGGGGGAACCAAGGAGCTTTCTTT.

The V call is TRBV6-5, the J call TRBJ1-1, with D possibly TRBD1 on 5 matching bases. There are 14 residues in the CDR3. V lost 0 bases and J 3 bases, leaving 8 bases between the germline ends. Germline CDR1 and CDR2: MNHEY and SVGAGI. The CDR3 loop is CASSYSWGDTEAFF. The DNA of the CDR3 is TGTGCCAGCAGTTACTCTTGGGGGGACACTGAAGCTTTCTTT.

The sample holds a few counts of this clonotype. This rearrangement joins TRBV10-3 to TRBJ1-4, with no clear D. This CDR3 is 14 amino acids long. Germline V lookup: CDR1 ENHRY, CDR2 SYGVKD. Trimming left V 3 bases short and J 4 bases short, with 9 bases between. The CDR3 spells CAISDEDFNEKLFF. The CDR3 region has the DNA TGTGCCATCAGTGATGAGGACTTTAATGAAAAACTGTTTTTT.

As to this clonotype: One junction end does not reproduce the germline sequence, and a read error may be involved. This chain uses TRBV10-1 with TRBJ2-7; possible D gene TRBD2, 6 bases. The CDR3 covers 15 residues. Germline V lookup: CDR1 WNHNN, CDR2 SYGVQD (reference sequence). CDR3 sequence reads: CASSEPTRMLYEQYF. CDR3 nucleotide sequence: TGTGCCAGCAGTGAGCCGACTAGGATGCTTTACGAGCAGTACTTC.

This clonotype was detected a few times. The CDR3 protein is CASSPSSSGRATDTQYF. The CDR3 DNA reads as TGTGCCAGCAGTCCCTCCTCTAGCGGGAGGGCGACAGATACGCAGTATTTT. The chain uses TRBV28 and TRBJ2-3; 12 bases are shared with TRBD2. Germline V gene data show CDR1 as MDHEN and CDR2 as SYDVKM. The CDR3 sequence is 17 residues long. V lost 5 bases and J lost 3; bases outside the gene matches: 9.

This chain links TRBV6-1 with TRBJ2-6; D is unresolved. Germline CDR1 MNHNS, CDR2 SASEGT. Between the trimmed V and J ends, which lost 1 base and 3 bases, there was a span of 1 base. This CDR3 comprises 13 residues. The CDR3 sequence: CASSEVGANVLTF. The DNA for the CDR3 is TGTGCCAGCAGTGAAGTTGGGGCCAACGTCCTGACTTTC.

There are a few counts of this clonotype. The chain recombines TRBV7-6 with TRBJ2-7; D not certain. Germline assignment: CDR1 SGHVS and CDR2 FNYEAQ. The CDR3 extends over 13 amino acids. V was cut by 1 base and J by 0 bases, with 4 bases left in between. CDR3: CASSLVSSYEQYF. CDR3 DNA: TGTGCCAGCAGCTTAGTCAGCTCCTACGAGCAGTACTTC.

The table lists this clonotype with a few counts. CDR3 DNA: TGTGCCAGCAGTGAAGTTCAGGGGCGCGGTCGTCAGTACTTC. This translates into CASSEVQGRGRQYF. V gene TRBV2 combines with J gene TRBJ2-7; tentative D call: TRBD1 (6 bases). Germline V gives CDR1 SNHLY, CDR2 FYNNEI. Trimming pared 1 base from V and 10 bases from J, leaving 17 bases between. The CDR3 spans 14 residues.

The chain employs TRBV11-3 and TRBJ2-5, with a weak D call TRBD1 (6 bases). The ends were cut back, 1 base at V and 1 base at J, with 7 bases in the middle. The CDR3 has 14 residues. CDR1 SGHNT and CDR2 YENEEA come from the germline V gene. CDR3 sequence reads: CASSLARGQETQYF. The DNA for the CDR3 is TGTGCCAGCAGCTTAGCCAGGGGCCAAGAGACCCAGTACTTC.

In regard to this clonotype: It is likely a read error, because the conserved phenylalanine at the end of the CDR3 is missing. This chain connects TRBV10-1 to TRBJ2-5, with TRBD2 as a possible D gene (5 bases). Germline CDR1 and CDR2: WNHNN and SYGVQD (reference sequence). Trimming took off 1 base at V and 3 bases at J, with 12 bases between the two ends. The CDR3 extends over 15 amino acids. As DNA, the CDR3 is TGCGCCAGCAGTGAGTGGGGAGTGGGCGAAGAGACCCAGTACCTC. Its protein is CASSEWGVGEETQYL.

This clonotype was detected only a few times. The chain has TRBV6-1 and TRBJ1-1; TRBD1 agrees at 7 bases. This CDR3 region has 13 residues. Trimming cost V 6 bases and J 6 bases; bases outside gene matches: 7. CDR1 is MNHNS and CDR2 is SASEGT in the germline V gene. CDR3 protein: CASSRKTGAEAFF. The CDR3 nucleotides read TGTGCCAGCAGCCGCAAAACAGGGGCTGAAGCTTTCTTT.

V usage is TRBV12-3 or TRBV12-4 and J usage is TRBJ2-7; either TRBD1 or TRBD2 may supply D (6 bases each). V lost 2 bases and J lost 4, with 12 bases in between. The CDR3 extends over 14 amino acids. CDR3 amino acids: CASSLRGVGYEQYF. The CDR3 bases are TGTGCCAGCAGTTTAAGGGGGGTCGGTTACGAGCAGTACTTC.

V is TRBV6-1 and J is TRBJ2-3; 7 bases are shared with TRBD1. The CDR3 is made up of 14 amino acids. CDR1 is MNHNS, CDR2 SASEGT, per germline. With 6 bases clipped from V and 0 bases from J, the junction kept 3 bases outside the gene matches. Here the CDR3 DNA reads TGTGCCAGCAGCGCGACAGGGAGCACAGATACGCAGTATTTT. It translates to CASSATGSTDTQYF.